This TCR beta chain was sequenced for a study of tumor-infiltrating lymphocytes in primary liver carcinoma. In the study overall: Patients, male and female, were 30 to 69 years old.

Unsorted bulk tissue of about 19-31 mg yielded co-extracted RNA and DNA. None of the patients had received treatment, and all had chronic HBV infection. Tumor samples were assessed, and every one had over 85% viable tumor cells. Germline CDR1 is LGHNA and CDR2 is YNFKEQ. This CDR3 region has 15 residues. With 3 bases removed from V and 0 bases from J, the gap between germline ends came to 8 bases. Reverse transcription of about 500 ng total RNA with a constant-region primer produced TCR beta cDNA. Sequencing libraries for TCR beta derived from three nested multiplex PCR rounds that used slightly modified ARM-PCR. Investigators reported that the first two PCR rounds, at 10 to 11 cycles each, used TRBV1-TRBV30 forward primers with a C-beta reverse primer. TCRdb re-called the multiplex PCR reads through MiXCR, storing one row per CDR3 protein. This sample has some 120,000 distinct CDR3 sequences, with about 59% found just once.

This clonotype was recorded a few times. A much bigger clone sits one base away, suggesting this may be a read error. As the CDR3 is not closed by the conserved phenylalanine or tryptophan, this likely results from a read error. V usage is TRBV4-2 and J usage is TRBJ2-2; no definite D call. What was sequenced was liver tumor tissue from sampling region 1. Noted subset: tumor region T1, superior pole. This receptor was taken from a woman aged 60-70 years with primary liver carcinoma and hepatitis B virus infection. The CDR3: CASSQGGANTGELFL. CDR3 DNA sequence: TGTGCCAGCAGCCAGGGCGGCGCGAACACCGGGGAGCTGTTTCTT.